Listed here is a single TCR beta chain. Antigen unknown. Data came from immunoSEQ multiplex PCR; TCRdb stores just in-frame clones and leaves some out. This table has approximately 61,000 clones, around 90% appearing once. V lost 5 bases and J lost 3, with 17 bases in between. CDR1 SGHNT and CDR2 YENEEA come from the germline V gene. The CDR3 sequence is 15 residues long. These data are taken from a study of OX40 agonist ivuxolimab in advanced cancers. Study-level results: Which antigen the expanded peripheral T cells recognized is unknown.

This sequence joins TRBV11-3 and TRBJ2-7, with D possibly called TRBD1 or TRBD2 (5 bases each). Sequencing was performed on CD4+ or CD8+ T cells sorted from blood, taken in a trial of the OX40 agonist ivuxolimab. The source of this sequence is an adult with an advanced solid tumor such as melanoma, head and neck, liver or kidney cancer. The CDR3, as DNA: TGTGCCAGCAGCGTAGGACCAGGGAGAGACTACGAGCAGTACTTC. It is translated as CASSVGPGRDYEQYF.